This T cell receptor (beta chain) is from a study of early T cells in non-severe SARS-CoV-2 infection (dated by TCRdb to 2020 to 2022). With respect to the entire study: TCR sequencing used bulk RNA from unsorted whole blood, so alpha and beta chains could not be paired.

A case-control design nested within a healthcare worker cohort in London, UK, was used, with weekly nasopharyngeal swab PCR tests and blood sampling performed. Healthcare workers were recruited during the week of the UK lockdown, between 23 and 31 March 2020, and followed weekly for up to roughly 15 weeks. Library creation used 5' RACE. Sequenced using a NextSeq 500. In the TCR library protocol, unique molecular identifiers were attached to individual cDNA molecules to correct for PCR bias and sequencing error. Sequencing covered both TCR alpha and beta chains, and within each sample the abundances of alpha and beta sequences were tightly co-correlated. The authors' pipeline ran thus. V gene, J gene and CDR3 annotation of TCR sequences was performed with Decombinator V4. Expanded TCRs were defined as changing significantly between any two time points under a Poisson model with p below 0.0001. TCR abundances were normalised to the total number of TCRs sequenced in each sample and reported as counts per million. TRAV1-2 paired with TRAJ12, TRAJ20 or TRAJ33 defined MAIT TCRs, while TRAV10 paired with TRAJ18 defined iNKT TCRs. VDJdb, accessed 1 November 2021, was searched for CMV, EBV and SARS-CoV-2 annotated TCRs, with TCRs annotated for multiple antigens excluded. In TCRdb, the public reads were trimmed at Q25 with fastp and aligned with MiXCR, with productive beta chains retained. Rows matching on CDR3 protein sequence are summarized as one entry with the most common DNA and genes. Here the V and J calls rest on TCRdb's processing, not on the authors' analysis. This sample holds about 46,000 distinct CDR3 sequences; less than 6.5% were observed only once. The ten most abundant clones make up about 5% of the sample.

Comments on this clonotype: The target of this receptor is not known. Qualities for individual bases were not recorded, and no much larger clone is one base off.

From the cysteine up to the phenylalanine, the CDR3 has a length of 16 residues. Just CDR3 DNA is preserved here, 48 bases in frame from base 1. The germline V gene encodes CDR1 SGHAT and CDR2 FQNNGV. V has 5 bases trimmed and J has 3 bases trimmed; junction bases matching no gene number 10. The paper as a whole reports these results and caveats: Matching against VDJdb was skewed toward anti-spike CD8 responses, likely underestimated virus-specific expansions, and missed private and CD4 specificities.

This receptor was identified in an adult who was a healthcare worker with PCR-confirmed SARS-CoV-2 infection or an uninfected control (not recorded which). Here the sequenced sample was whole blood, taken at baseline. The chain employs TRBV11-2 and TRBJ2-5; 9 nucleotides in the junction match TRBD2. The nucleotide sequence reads TGTGCCAGCAGCCTTCGACTAGCGGAAGTGGAAGAGACCCAGTACTTC. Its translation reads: CASSLRLAEVEETQYF.